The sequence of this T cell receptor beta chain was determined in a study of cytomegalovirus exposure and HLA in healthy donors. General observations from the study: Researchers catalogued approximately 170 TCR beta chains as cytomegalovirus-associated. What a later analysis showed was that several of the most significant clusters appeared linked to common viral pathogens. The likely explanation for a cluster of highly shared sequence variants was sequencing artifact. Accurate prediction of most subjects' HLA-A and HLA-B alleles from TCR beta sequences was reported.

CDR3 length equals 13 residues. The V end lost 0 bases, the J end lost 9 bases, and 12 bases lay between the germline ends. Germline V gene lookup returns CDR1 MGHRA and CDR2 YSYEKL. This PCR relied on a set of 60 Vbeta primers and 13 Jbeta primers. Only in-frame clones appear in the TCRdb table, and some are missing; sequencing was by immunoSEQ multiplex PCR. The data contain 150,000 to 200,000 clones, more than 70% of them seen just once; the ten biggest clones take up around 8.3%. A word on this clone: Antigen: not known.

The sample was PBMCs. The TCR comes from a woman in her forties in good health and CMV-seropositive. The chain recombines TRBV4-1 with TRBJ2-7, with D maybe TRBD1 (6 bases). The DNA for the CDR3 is TGCGCCAGCAGCCAAGATGGGACAAGGGGGCAGTACTTC. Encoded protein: CASSQDGTRGQYF.